This T cell receptor beta chain was profiled in a study of blood T cell repertoires in COVID-19 (dated by TCRdb to about 2020). Background for the entire study: Collaborator samples came from the United States, Italy and Spain and covered acute and convalescent phases of COVID-19. Samples were obtained from the ongoing ImmuneRACE study (first 160 participants) and from over a thousand subjects provided by 6 global collaborators. The sample metadata nearly always contained a de-identified subject ID, COVID-19 status, age in years and sex. Where available, HLA class I and class II types were obtained from metadata supplied by the sample provider rather than from assay-based typing. The repertoires were made available in a free public database intended to serve as a resource for research on the immune response to SARS-CoV-2. Deeply sampled blood TCRbeta repertoires from subjects exposed to, actively infected with, or recovered from COVID-19 were included in the dataset. The prospective study material was composed of cDNA or gDNA derived from T cells, B-cell-depleted T cells, or PBMCs. The study at large found these results: Clinical and demographic metadata were provided uncurated, with the amount varying by source and participant.

The germline V end is reduced by 5 bases and the J end by 6 bases; junction bases left unmatched: 11. The CDR1 and CDR2 encoded by the germline V gene are SGHAT and FQNNGV. Its CDR3 holds 16 amino acids, cysteine through phenylalanine. Only the CDR3 part of the read is kept: 48 bases, read in frame from the first base. The immunoSEQ Assay, a bias-controlled multiplex PCR, was used to amplify TCRbeta CDR3 regions from genomic DNA. The study's own analysis went as follows. The number of nucleated cells in each sample was estimated from the amplification of reference gene primers within the assay. To quantify the absolute abundance of each unique TCRbeta CDR3 rearrangement, sequence reads were collapsed and filtered. For each sample, productive Simpson clonality was calculated as the square root of Simpson's diversity index across productive rearrangements. TCRdb re-hosts the immuneACCESS table, in-frame sequences only. Its copies lack some clones; in the studies checked, an unresolved V gene accounts for under half of them, and the cause for the rest is not known. V and J calls and clone size follow that table, whereas D and trimming were derived from the DNA. The sample table holds 470,000 or so clones, of which about 89% were seen once. The ten most abundant clones make up 4.3% of the sample.

Comments on this clone: Its antigen is unknown. The sample holds no much larger clone one base away, and base qualities are not on file.

Each collaborating institution followed its own protocols to collect whole blood in K2EDTA tubes. For TCRbeta analysis, collaborators shipped samples in one of three forms: frozen whole blood, isolated PBMCs, or DNA extracted from either of those sample types. The TCR sequence derives from a woman aged 30 to 39 with acute or convalescent COVID-19. Recombination connected TRBV11-2 to TRBJ2-1; 9 bases in between match TRBD1. The specimen sequenced was peripheral blood. This receptor has the CDR3 CASSDIRDRDLNEQFF. The DNA sequence is TGTGCCAGCAGCGACATCCGGGACAGGGATCTCAATGAGCAGTTCTTC. Joined to the reference TRBV11-2 and TRBJ2-1 proteins, this CDR3 gives the full variable domain: EAGVAQSPRYKIIEKRQSVAFWCNPISGHATLYWYQQILGQGPKLLIQFQNNGVVDDSQLPKDRFSAERLKGVDSTLKIQPAKLEDSAVYLCASSDIRDRDLNEQFFGPGTRLTVL.